The table lists the clone carrying this TCR beta chain with a count of one. The data stem from a study of Ad26.COV2.S vaccination and SARS-CoV-2 variants. Repertoires were generated with immunoSEQ multiplex PCR, while TCRdb's copy carries only in-frame clones and drops some. Of roughly 460,000 clones in the sample, roughly nine tenths were seen once. Treatment noted: some 19 received Ad26.COV2.S at low or high dose, single or two shots; 5 received placebo; per-sample allocation not given. Specimen acquisition occurred on day 63 following the initial vaccine or placebo injection. The receptor comes from a person between 18 and 65 years old who received the Ad26.COV2.S COVID-19 vaccine or a placebo. Sequences were derived from peripheral blood, sampled in a trial of Ad26.COV2.S vaccine versus placebo.

CDR3 nucleotide sequence: TGTGCCAGCAGTGATCTCGGGGGGATTCGATCGGATACGCAGTATTTT. This gives the protein CASSDLGGIRSDTQYF. The genes are TRBV25-1 and TRBJ2-3, with TRBD2 identical over 7 bases. Germline V lookup: CDR1 MGHDK, CDR2 SYGVNS. This CDR3 has 16 amino acids. Trimming took 3 bases from V and 6 from J; bases not matched to a gene: 12.